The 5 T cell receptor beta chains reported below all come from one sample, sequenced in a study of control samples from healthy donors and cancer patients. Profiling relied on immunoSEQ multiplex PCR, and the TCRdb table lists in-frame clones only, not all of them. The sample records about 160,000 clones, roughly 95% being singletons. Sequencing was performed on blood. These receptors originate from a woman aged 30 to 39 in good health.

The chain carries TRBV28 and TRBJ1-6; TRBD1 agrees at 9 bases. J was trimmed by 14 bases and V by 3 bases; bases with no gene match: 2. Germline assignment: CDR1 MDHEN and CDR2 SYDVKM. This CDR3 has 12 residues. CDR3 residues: CASSFRQGALHF. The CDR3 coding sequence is TGTGCCAGCAGTTTTCGACAGGGGGCCCTCCACTTT. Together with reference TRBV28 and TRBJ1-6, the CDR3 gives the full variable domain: DVKVTQSSRYLVKRTGEKVFLECVQDMDHENMFWYRQDPGLGLRLIYFSYDVKMKEKGDIPEGYSVSREKKERFSLILESASTNQTSMYLCASSFRQGALHFGNGTRLTVT.

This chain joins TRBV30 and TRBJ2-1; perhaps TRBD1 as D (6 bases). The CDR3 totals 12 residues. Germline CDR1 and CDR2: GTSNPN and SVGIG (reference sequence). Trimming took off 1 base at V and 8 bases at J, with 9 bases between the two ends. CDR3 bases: TGTGCCTGGAGTGAATACAGGGATGAGCAGTTCTTC. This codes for CAWSEYRDEQFF.

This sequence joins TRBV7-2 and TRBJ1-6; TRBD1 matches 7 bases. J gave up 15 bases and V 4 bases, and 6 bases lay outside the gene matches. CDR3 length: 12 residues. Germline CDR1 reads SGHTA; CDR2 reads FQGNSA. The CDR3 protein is CASSYTGARLHF. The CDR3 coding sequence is TGTGCCAGCAGCTACACAGGGGCCCGCCTCCACTTT.

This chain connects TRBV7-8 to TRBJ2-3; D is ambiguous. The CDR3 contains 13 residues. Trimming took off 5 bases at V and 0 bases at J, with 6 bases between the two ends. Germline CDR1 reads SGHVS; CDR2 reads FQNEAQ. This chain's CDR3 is CASSLQSTDTQYF. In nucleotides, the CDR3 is TGTGCCAGCAGCCTACAGAGCACAGATACGCAGTATTTT.

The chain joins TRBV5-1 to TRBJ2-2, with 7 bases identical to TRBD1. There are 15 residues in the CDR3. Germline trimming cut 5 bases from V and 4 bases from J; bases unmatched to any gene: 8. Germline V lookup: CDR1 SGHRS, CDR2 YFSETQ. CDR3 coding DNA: TGCGCCAGCAGGCGAACAGGGGACGCCACCGGGGAGCTGTTTTTT. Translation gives CASRRTGDATGELFF.